This T cell receptor beta chain was profiled in a study of blood T cells in healthy people across ages. Study-level results: As naive T cell percentage varied, TCR beta diversity correlated strongly with it.

Next came a second PCR, run for roughly 6 to 11 cycles, which used a sample-barcoded 5' primer along with a J-beta primer mix. TCRdb reprocessed the 5' RACE reads via MiXCR and lists one record per CDR3 protein. The sample consists of around 620,000 distinct CDR3 sequences, 25% to 30% of them appearing once. With regard to this clonotype: Its antigen is unidentified.

The sequencing input was blood. The sequence was collected from a woman aged 70-85 years in good health.

CDR3 DNA sequence: TGTGCCAGCAGCCAAGGCCTCCGGCAGGGATCCTATGGCTACACCTTC. Protein: CASSQGLRQGSYGYTF. The chain links TRBV4-2 to TRBJ1-2; D may be TRBD1 (5 bases). This CDR3 is built from 16 residues. Germline V gene sequence: CDR1 LGHNA, CDR2 YNFKEQ. V dropped 1 base and J dropped 4 bases, with 16 bases sitting between them.